Below are 3 T cell receptor beta chains sequenced from a single sample in a study of post-analysis software for immune sequencing data. Regarding the study as a whole: The study found TRBV5-6, TRBV5-1 and TRBV20-1 among five TRBV segments more frequent in patients than controls.

Sequencing libraries made from TCR beta cDNA carried unique molecular identifiers. TCRdb used MiXCR to reprocess the PCR reads, holding one entry per CDR3 protein. The sample records about 770,000 distinct CDR3 sequences, more than 45% being singletons. The antigens these receptors bind are not known. The sample taken for sequencing was blood. Source of these receptors: a girl between 10 and 17 years old with multiple sclerosis.

This clonotype was picked up a small number of times. The J gene is TRBJ2-5, the V gene TRBV12-3 or TRBV12-4; D possibly corresponds to TRBD1 (5 bases). The ends were cut back, 7 bases at V and 2 bases at J, with 14 bases in the middle. The length of the CDR3 is 14 residues. CDR3 nucleotide sequence: TGTGCCAGCACGAAAGGACACCTACAAGAGACCCAGTACTTC. Residues: CASTKGHLQETQYF.

This chain joins TRBV12-3 or TRBV12-4 and TRBJ2-1; the match to TRBD2 covers 7 bases. The CDR3 sequence is 20 residues long. Trimming took 3 bases from V and 4 from J; bases not matched to a gene: 21. CDR3 coding DNA: TGTGCCAGCAGTTTCACTATAATCAACCGGGTGGGGAGGGGTTACAATGAGCAGTTCTTC. Protein sequence: CASSFTIINRVGRGYNEQFF.

This chain joins TRBV5-5 and TRBJ2-1, with TRBD2 matching 16 bases. Germline V gives CDR1 SGHKS, CDR2 YYEKEE (reference sequence). Trimming at V came to 0 bases and at J to 6 bases, leaving 6 bases not matched to a gene. This CDR3 contains 18 residues. Written as DNA, the CDR3 is TGTGCCAGCAGCTTGGCGGGACTAGCGGGAGGGCCGGTCAATGAGCAGTTCTTC. It specifies CASSLAGLAGGPVNEQFF.